Listed here are 30 T cell receptor beta chains from one sample, sequenced in a study of cytomegalovirus exposure and HLA in healthy donors. PCR amplification relied on 60 Vbeta primers (plus 13 Jbeta primers). Generated by immunoSEQ multiplex PCR, the TCRdb table keeps only in-frame clones and is missing some. The sample lists fewer than 150,000 clones, roughly 80% occurring once. Input material: PBMCs. Receptors were obtained from a female donor in good health and CMV-seronegative.

J is TRBJ2-7 and V is TRBV7-9; TRBD1 matches at 9 bases. Germline trimming cut 2 bases from V and 3 bases from J; bases unmatched to any gene: 8. This CDR3 comprises 16 residues. Per germline, CDR1 SEHNR and CDR2 FQNEAQ (reference sequence). The CDR3 reads CASSLIAETGGYEQYF. The CDR3 bases are TGTGCCAGCAGCTTAATTGCCGAGACAGGGGGCTACGAGCAGTACTTC.

The rearrangement joins TRBV19 to TRBJ1-1; D ambiguous. With 10 bases removed from V and 4 bases from J, the gap between germline ends came to 22 bases. CDR3 length equals 15 residues. Germline V gene data show CDR1 as LNHDA and CDR2 as SQIVND (reference sequence). The CDR3 DNA follows: TGTGCCACACACGGAGACCTGTTGCCGACCACTGAAGCTTTCTTT. Its protein product is CATHGDLLPTTEAFF.

The chain combines TRBV30 with TRBJ2-7, with 9 bases identical to TRBD1. CDR3 length: 14 residues. The junction had 8 bases not matched to a gene; V was cut back by 2 bases and J by 6 bases. The germline V gene encodes CDR1 GTSNPN and CDR2 SVGIG (reference sequence). CDR3 in amino acids: CAWSWDREIGEQYF. CDR3 in DNA: TGTGCCTGGAGTTGGGACAGGGAAATTGGCGAGCAGTACTTC.

The J gene is TRBJ1-3, the V gene TRBV2; unclear D gene. CDR1 is SNHLY, CDR2 FYNNEI, per germline. The V end was cut by 3 bases, the J end by 2 bases, with 11 bases between. The CDR3 runs to 15 residues. For the CDR3, the DNA is TGTGCCAGCAGTGAGCCGCAGAATCCTGGAAACACCATATATTTT. This codes for CASSEPQNPGNTIYF. The whole variable domain, remainder taken from reference TRBV2 and TRBJ1-3, is EPEVTQTPSHQVTQMGQEVILRCVPISNHLYFYWYRQILGQKVEFLVSFYNNEISEKSEIFDDQFSVERPDGSNFTLKIRSTKLEDSAMYFCASSEPQNPGNTIYFGEGSWLTVV.

This clone came up a few times. V and J are TRBV1 and TRBJ2-7; the table's D gene call, TRBD2, was not cross checked with the DNA. TRBV1 is flagged as a pseudogene. CDR3 length equals 17 residues. CDR3 sequence (DNA): TGCACCAGCAGCCAAGAATTAACTAGCGGGAACTCCTACGAGCAGTACTTC. Protein product: CTSSQELTSGNSYEQYF.

This clone was seen a few times. CDR3 amino acids: CASSLRPGGGTDTQYF. The CDR3, as DNA: TGTGCCAGCAGCTTACGCCCGGGAGGGGGCACAGATACGCAGTATTTT. V and J are TRBV7-3 and TRBJ2-3, with 8 bases identical to TRBD2. The V gene's germline CDR1 is SGHTA and CDR2 FQGTGA. This CDR3 contains 16 residues. The junction had 5 bases not matched to a gene; V was cut back by 2 bases and J by 1 base.

Comments on this clone: Because the CDR3 is missing its conserved closing phenylalanine or tryptophan, this is likely a read error. CDR3 bases: TGTGCCAGCAGACGCAAACAGGGGGGGGGCACTGAAGCTTTCGTT. Translated, it gives CASRRKQGGGTEAFV. This rearrangement joins TRBV28 to TRBJ1-1; 8 bases are a match to TRBD1. Germline V gene lookup returns CDR1 MDHEN and CDR2 SYDVKM. Unmatched junction bases numbered 10, after V lost 6 bases and J lost 4 bases. The CDR3 runs to 15 residues.

The chain uses TRBV2 and TRBJ1-5, with unresolved D. This CDR3 has 14 residues. CDR1 is SNHLY, CDR2 FYNNEI, per germline. V lost 4 bases and J 2 bases, leaving 9 bases between the germline ends. The CDR3 nucleotides are TGTGCCAGCAGTGGGCGGAGGGGCAATCAGCCCCAGCATTTT. Translation: CASSGRRGNQPQHF.

The chain recombines TRBV5-1 with TRBJ1-2, with 7 bases identical to TRBD1. The V and J ends lost 0 bases and 6 bases, in that order; junction bases with no gene match: 8. This CDR3 comprises 15 residues. CDR1 and CDR2 from the germline V gene are SGHRS and YFSETQ. In DNA form, the CDR3 reads TGCGCCAGCAGCTTGGTGAGGACAGGAATAAATGGCTACACCTTC. This gives the protein CASSLVRTGINGYTF.

The chain combines TRBV6-1 with TRBJ1-2; no reliable D call. The germline V and J ends were trimmed by 6 bases and 4 bases, with 15 bases remaining between them. CDR1 is MNHNS and CDR2 is SASEGT in the germline V gene. The CDR3 totals 14 residues. CDR3 bases: TGTGCCAGCAGAGTTTCAGAGGATGGCTATGGCTACACCTTC. Translation gives CASRVSEDGYGYTF.

At least ten counts were recorded for this clone. This chain connects TRBV19 to TRBJ1-1; 9 bases are a match to TRBD1. Germline V gene sequence: CDR1 LNHDA, CDR2 SQIVND (reference sequence). After removal of 4 bases from V and 5 bases from J, the junction contained 5 bases not matched to a gene. The CDR3 spans 14 residues. CDR3 in amino acids: CASSKGTGRTEAFF. As DNA, the CDR3 is TGTGCCAGTAGTAAAGGGACAGGGAGGACTGAAGCTTTCTTT.

J is TRBJ1-2 and V is TRBV19; maybe TRBD1 (6 bases). The V and J ends lost 6 bases and 7 bases respectively, with 15 bases between them. The germline CDR1 and CDR2 sequences are LNHDA and SQIVND (reference sequence). This CDR3 is 13 amino acids long. The CDR3 nucleotides are TGTGCCAGTAGCCTTTTAGCGGGGGCTGGCTACACCTTC. This gives the protein CASSLLAGAGYTF.

This clone was detected only once. The V gene is TRBV6-1, the J gene TRBJ1-5; weak D call: TRBD1 (5 bases). The germline CDR1 and CDR2 sequences are MNHNS and SASEGT. V lost 6 bases and J 3 bases, leaving 15 bases between the germline ends. The CDR3 totals 15 residues. Written as DNA, the CDR3 is TGTGCCAGCAGCGAGACAGACCGCGCCAATCAGCCCCAGCATTTT. Translation: CASSETDRANQPQHF.

The V gene is TRBV2, the J gene TRBJ2-2; 11 bases are a match to TRBD2. Per the germline V gene, CDR1 is SNHLY and CDR2 is FYNNEI. The CDR3 covers 20 residues. The V gene end was trimmed by 7 bases and the J gene end by 0 bases; junction bases not matched to a gene: 16. CDR3 coding DNA: TGTGCCAGCAACCAAAGGGGGGGACTAGCGGAGGTGGCGAACACCGGGGAGCTGTTTTTT. This gives the protein CASNQRGGLAEVANTGELFF.

This clone has only a few counts. CDR3 coding DNA: TGCGCCAGCACCGACCCACTACTAGATACCGAGCAGTACTTC. Translation: CASTDPLLDTEQYF. This rearrangement joins TRBV10-2 to TRBJ2-7; D possibly corresponds to TRBD2 (5 bases). V dropped 7 bases and J dropped 6 bases, with 19 bases sitting between them. Germline CDR1 and CDR2: WSHSY and SAAADI. The CDR3 has 14 residues.

This chain joins TRBV7-9 and TRBJ2-1; TRBD2 agrees at 9 bases. V lost 2 bases to trimming and J lost 4 bases; unmatched junction nucleotides: 9. This CDR3 region has 17 residues. Germline V lookup: CDR1 SEHNR, CDR2 FQNEAQ (reference sequence). The DNA for the CDR3 is TGTGCCAGCAGCTTACGAAGCGGGAGGAAGTTTTACAATGAGCAGTTCTTC. Translated, it gives CASSLRSGRKFYNEQFF.

This clone showed up just a few times. The chain couples TRBV27 to TRBJ1-4; 8 positions match TRBD1. The CDR3 is 15 amino acids. With 5 bases clipped from V and 4 bases from J, the junction kept 6 bases outside the gene matches. Germline loops: CDR1 MNHEY, CDR2 SMNVEV (reference sequence). For the CDR3, the DNA is TGTGCCAGCAGTACCCGACAGGGGCATAATGAAAAACTGTTTTTT. Its protein product is CASSTRQGHNEKLFF. Variable domain in full (rest from reference TRBV27 and TRBJ1-4): EAQVTQNPRYLITVTGKKLTVTCSQNMNHEYMSWYRQDPGLGLRQIYYSMNVEVTDKGDVPEGYKVSRKEKRNFPLILESPSPNQTSLYFCASSTRQGHNEKLFFGSGTQLSVL.

This clone was counted a single time. This chain links TRBV30 with TRBJ2-2; D is uncertain. This CDR3 has 11 residues. Germline values: CDR1 GTSNPN, CDR2 SVGIG (reference sequence). With 4 bases removed from V and 10 bases from J, the gap between germline ends came to 10 bases. The CDR3 coding sequence is TGTGCCTGGATGGAGCGTCTGGAGCTGTTTTTT. Protein product: CAWMERLELFF.

The V and J genes are TRBV6-1 and TRBJ1-1, with 7 bases lining up with TRBD1. The CDR3 is 13 residues long. V lost 5 bases and J lost 7; bases outside the gene matches: 7. CDR1 MNHNS and CDR2 SASEGT come from the germline V gene. The CDR3 DNA follows: TGTGCCAGCAGTATGGACAGGCCAGTTGAAGCTTTCTTT. Residues: CASSMDRPVEAFF.

The J gene is TRBJ1-2, the V gene TRBV5-1; weak D call: TRBD1 (6 bases). The CDR3 is 14 residues long. Trimming cost V 0 bases and J 3 bases, with 9 bases left between them. The V gene's germline CDR1 is SGHRS and CDR2 YFSETQ. CDR3 loop: CASSLDSGDYGYTF. The CDR3 DNA sequence: TGCGCCAGCAGCTTGGATTCAGGGGACTATGGCTACACCTTC.

The V and J genes are TRBV28 and TRBJ2-3; D might be TRBD2 (6 bases). The CDR3 contains 14 residues. Trimming shortened V by 2 bases and J by 3 bases, and 9 bases separated the two germline ends. The germline V gene encodes CDR1 MDHEN and CDR2 SYDVKM. The CDR3 DNA follows: TGTGCCAGCAGTTTAGTGGGGAGGACAGATACGCAGTATTTT. Its protein is CASSLVGRTDTQYF. The complete variable domain, with remaining parts taken from reference TRBV28 and TRBJ2-3, reads DVKVTQSSRYLVKRTGEKVFLECVQDMDHENMFWYRQDPGLGLRLIYFSYDVKMKEKGDIPEGYSVSREKKERFSLILESASTNQTSMYLCASSLVGRTDTQYFGPGTRLTVL.

Details on this clone: Other DNA variants within this sample encode the same CDR3. This chain uses TRBV25-1 with TRBJ1-1; D not resolved. The V gene's germline CDR1 is MGHDK and CDR2 SYGVNS. V lost 2 bases, J lost 3 bases, and 13 bases lay in between. This CDR3 is 15 amino acids long. DNA of the CDR3: TGTGCCAGCAGTGAACCAGGAATGGGAGACACTGAAGCTTTCTTT. Its translation is CASSEPGMGDTEAFF.

V gene TRBV27 combines with J gene TRBJ2-7; D may be TRBD1 (5 bases). This CDR3 spans 13 amino acids. The V gene's germline CDR1 is MNHEY and CDR2 SMNVEV (reference sequence). With 5 bases removed from V and 3 bases from J, the gap between germline ends came to 11 bases. In DNA, the CDR3 is TGTGCCAGCAGTCGCACCCAGGGCTACGAGCAGTACTTC. Its protein product is CASSRTQGYEQYF.

The chain carries TRBV9 and TRBJ1-1; TRBD1 might be the D (6 bases). The CDR3 is 14 residues long. CDR1 and CDR2 (germline): SGDLS, YYNGEE. Trimming took off 3 bases at V and 0 bases at J, with 9 bases between the two ends. The CDR3, as DNA: TGTGCCAGCAGCGCCGGGACAATGAACACTGAAGCTTTCTTT. It translates to CASSAGTMNTEAFF.

The chain combines TRBV5-6 with TRBJ1-1, with D unresolved. Germline CDR1 reads SGHDT; CDR2 reads YYEEEE. This CDR3 is built from 14 residues. Trimming pared 4 bases from V and 1 base from J, leaving 11 bases between. CDR3 nucleotides: TGTGCCAGCAGCCCCCGAGGAGGGAACACTGAAGCTTTCTTT. Translation gives CASSPRGGNTEAFF. Looking up the rest from reference TRBV5-6 and TRBJ1-1 gives the full variable domain: DAGVTQSPTHLIKTRGQQVTLRCSPKSGHDTVSWYQQALGQGPQFIFQYYEEEERQRGNFPDRFSGHQFPNYSSELNVNALLLGDSALYLCASSPRGGNTEAFFGQGTRLTVV.

The chain is built from TRBV9 and TRBJ2-1, with a weak D call TRBD1 (5 bases). This CDR3 comprises 14 residues. The germline V and J ends were trimmed by 2 bases and 7 bases, with 13 bases remaining between them. Germline CDR1 and CDR2: SGDLS and YYNGEE. Here the CDR3 reads CASSVLGVGNEQFF. The DNA of the CDR3 is TGTGCCAGCAGCGTTCTAGGGGTAGGTAATGAGCAGTTCTTC. Filled out from reference TRBV9 and TRBJ2-1, the complete variable domain reads DSGVTQTPKHLITATGQRVTLRCSPRSGDLSVYWYQQSLDQGLQFLIQYYNGEERAKGNILERFSAQQFPDLHSELNLSSLELGDSALYFCASSVLGVGNEQFFGPGTRLTVL.

The J gene is TRBJ2-1, the V gene TRBV19, with 8 positions matching TRBD2. Germline assignment: CDR1 LNHDA and CDR2 SQIVND (reference sequence). V dropped 1 base and J dropped 7; count of bases not matched to a gene: 6. The CDR3 has 15 residues. This chain's CDR3 is CASSIVGRGENEQFF. Here the CDR3 DNA reads TGTGCCAGTAGTATAGTCGGGAGGGGAGAAAATGAGCAGTTCTTC.

The gene calls are TRBV5-1 and TRBJ2-1; possible D gene TRBD2, 5 bases. The length of the CDR3 is 15 residues. V was shortened by 0 bases and J by 7 bases, with 14 bases between the two germline ends. Germline V CDR1 and CDR2: SGHRS, YFSETQ. CDR3 coding DNA: TGCGCCAGCAGCTTGGTGCCTAGCTCCGAGAATGAGCAGTTCTTC. Amino acids: CASSLVPSSENEQFF.

The gene calls are TRBV7-9 and TRBJ1-4; D remains ambiguous. Between the trimmed V and J ends, which lost 1 base and 6 bases, there was a span of 6 bases. This CDR3 has 13 residues. Germline assignment: CDR1 SEHNR and CDR2 FQNEAQ (reference sequence). CDR3 in DNA: TGTGCCAGCAGCTTAGGCGGCTATGAAAAACTGTTTTTT. Amino acids: CASSLGGYEKLFF.

A few counts support this clone. This chain uses TRBV7-9 with TRBJ2-7; perhaps TRBD1 as D (5 bases). The V end lost 4 bases, the J end lost 0 bases, and 10 bases lay between the germline ends. The germline CDR1 and CDR2 sequences are SEHNR and FQNEAQ (reference sequence). The CDR3 runs to 14 residues. For the CDR3, the DNA is TGTGCCAGCAGCTCGTTGACAGTCTCCTACGAGCAGTACTTC. Translation gives CASSSLTVSYEQYF.